This is a list of T cell receptor beta chains from one sample in a study of T cells in Graves' hyperthyroidism and ophthalmopathy. TCRdb analysed the multiplex PCR reads with MiXCR anew, one entry per CDR3 protein. The sample records a few hundred thousand distinct CDR3 sequences, approximately 14% being singletons. The sequenced sample was blood. These receptors originate from a woman in her 30s with Graves' hyperthyroidism that later progressed to Graves' ophthalmopathy. Each CDR3 is given with its conserved first and last residue. The order of the fields is D gene, V gene, clone size, J gene, CDR3 protein, CDR3 DNA. A D gene is named only where the DNA matches it firmly. Some rows have no size entry. The others give once, few or many, or a class for an expanded clone.

-,TRBV7-6,-,TRBJ1-6,CASSPKGYSPLHF,TGTGCCAGCAGCCCTAAAGGGTATTCACCCCTCCACTTT
TRBD2,TRBV20-1,many,TRBJ2-7,CSASPGLAGVDEQYF,TGCAGTGCTTCGCCGGGACTAGCGGGAGTCGACGAGCAGTACTTC
-,TRBV6-1,-,TRBJ2-3,CASSEMRVTDTQYF,TGTGCCAGCAGTGAAATGAGAGTTACAGATACGCAGTATTTT
-,TRBV5-1,few,TRBJ2-2,CASSLRQENTGELFF,TGCGCCAGCAGCTTGCGGCAGGAGAACACCGGGGAGCTGTTTTTT
-,TRBV7-9,few,TRBJ2-1,CASSYQGGTYNEQFF,TGTGCCAGCAGCTATCAGGGGGGCACCTACAATGAGCAGTTCTTC
TRBD2,TRBV3-1,few,TRBJ2-2,CASSPLLRLAGVIGELFF,TGTGCCAGCAGCCCCTTACTCCGACTAGCGGGAGTAATCGGGGAGCTGTTTTTT
-,TRBV13,many,TRBJ2-1,CASSRRASSYNEQFF,TGTGCCAGCAGCCGCAGGGCTTCCTCCTACAATGAGCAGTTCTTC
-,TRBV20-1,many,TRBJ2-3,CSASDWGSTDTQYF,TGCAGTGCTAGTGATTGGGGGAGCACAGATACGCAGTATTTT
-,TRBV12-3/TRBV12-4,many,TRBJ2-6,CASSPFGAGANVLTF,TGTGCCAGCAGTCCCTTTGGGGCCGGGGCCAACGTCCTGACTTTC
-,TRBV19,many,TRBJ2-5,CASSIVGPSGSGQETQYF,TGTGCCAGTAGTATAGTGGGACCCTCAGGGAGCGGGCAAGAGACCCAGTACTTC
TRBD1,TRBV7-2,many,TRBJ1-1,CASSLEGTGWTEAFF,TGTGCCAGCAGCTTAGAAGGGACAGGGTGGACTGAAGCTTTCTTT
TRBD1,TRBV28,many,TRBJ1-2,CASSTTGTGNYGYTF,TGTGCCAGCAGTACGACCGGGACAGGCAACTATGGCTACACCTTC
TRBD2,TRBV20-1,few,TRBJ2-1,CSARSSGRAFNEQFF,TGCAGTGCTCGCTCTAGCGGGAGGGCCTTCAATGAGCAGTTCTTC
TRBD1,TRBV9,few,TRBJ1-2,CASSATRTGTNYGYTF,TGTGCCAGCAGCGCCACGAGGACAGGGACGAACTATGGCTACACCTTC
-,TRBV11-2,many,TRBJ1-3,CASSSESGNTIYF,TGTGCCAGCAGCTCCGAGTCCGGAAACACCATATATTTT
-,TRBV5-1,many,TRBJ2-3,CASSFSRDTQYF,TGCGCCAGCAGCTTTTCCCGGGATACGCAGTATTTT
-,TRBV15,-,TRBJ1-1,CATSRDKRVNTEAFF,TGTGCCACCAGCAGAGATAAACGGGTAAACACTGAAGCTTTCTTT
-,TRBV4-3,-,TRBJ2-7,CASSQERYGINEQYF,TGCGCCAGCAGCCAAGAGCGATATGGGATCAACGAGCAGTACTTC
-,TRBV5-1,many,TRBJ2-7,CASRFSNYEQYF,TGCGCCAGCAGATTTAGTAACTACGAGCAGTACTTC
TRBD1,TRBV10-3,-,TRBJ2-7,CATQGVEAYEQYF,TGTGCCACTCAGGGGGTCGAGGCCTACGAGCAGTACTTC
-,TRBV11-3,many,TRBJ1-6,CASSLNLQGSPLHF,TGTGCCAGCAGCCTTAACCTTCAAGGTTCACCCCTCCACTTT
TRBD1,TRBV12-3/TRBV12-4,many,TRBJ1-5,CASSRDRGQPQHF,TGTGCCAGCAGTCGCGACAGGGGTCAACCCCAGCATTTT
TRBD1,TRBV6-1,-,TRBJ2-1,CASRDSSPNEQFF,TGTGCCAGCCGGGACAGTAGCCCCAATGAGCAGTTCTTC
-,TRBV6-1,-,TRBJ2-7,CASSEVNSPYEQYF,TGTGCCAGCAGTGAAGTTAACAGCCCCTACGAGCAGTACTTC
-,TRBV9,many,TRBJ2-2,CASSDPGRQTGELFF,TGTGCCAGCAGCGACCCGGGACGTCAGACCGGGGAGCTGTTTTTT
-,TRBV28,many,TRBJ1-1,CASSFRGLGNTEAFF,TGTGCCAGCAGTTTCAGGGGCTTGGGGAACACTGAAGCTTTCTTT
TRBD2,TRBV10-3,many,TRBJ2-5,CAISGRLAKSPETQYF,TGTGCCATCAGTGGAAGACTAGCGAAAAGCCCTGAGACCCAGTACTTC
TRBD2,TRBV28,many,TRBJ2-5,CASSPGTSGIRSTKTQYF,TGTGCCAGCAGTCCCGGGACTAGCGGGATAAGGTCGACGAAGACCCAGTACTTC
-,TRBV3-1,many,TRBJ1-1,CASSDETRASNTEAFF,TGTGCCAGCAGCGACGAAACCAGGGCGTCGAACACTGAAGCTTTCTTT
-,TRBV6-6,few,TRBJ2-7,CASSYSLALSYEQYF,TGTGCCAGCAGTTACTCGCTAGCCCTCTCCTACGAGCAGTACTTC
TRBD2,TRBV20-1,many,TRBJ2-7,CSATGTSGSDSYEQYF,TGCAGTGCAACCGGGACTAGCGGGAGCGACTCCTACGAGCAGTACTTC
-,TRBV10-1,few,TRBJ2-3,CASSRVSVGPTDTQYF,TGCGCCAGCAGTAGGGTTAGCGTTGGCCCCACAGATACGCAGTATTTT
-,TRBV7-8,many,TRBJ1-2,CASSSRRDHYGYTF,TGTGCCAGCAGCTCCCGCAGGGACCATTATGGCTACACCTTC
-,TRBV5-5,many,TRBJ1-1,CASIQGLGTEAFF,TGTGCCAGCATACAGGGCCTGGGCACTGAAGCTTTCTTT